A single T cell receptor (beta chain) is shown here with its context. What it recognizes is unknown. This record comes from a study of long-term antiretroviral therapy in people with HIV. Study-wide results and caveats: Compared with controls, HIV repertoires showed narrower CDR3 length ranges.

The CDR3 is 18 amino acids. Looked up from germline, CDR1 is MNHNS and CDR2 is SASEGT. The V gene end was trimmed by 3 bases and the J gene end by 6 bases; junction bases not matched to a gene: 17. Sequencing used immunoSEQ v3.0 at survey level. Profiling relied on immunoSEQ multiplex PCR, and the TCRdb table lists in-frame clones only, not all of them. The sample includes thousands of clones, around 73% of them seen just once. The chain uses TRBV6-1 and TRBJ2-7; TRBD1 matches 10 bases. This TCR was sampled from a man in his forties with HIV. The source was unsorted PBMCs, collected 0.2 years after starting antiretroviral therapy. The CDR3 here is CASSDLPGQGNFLIEQYF. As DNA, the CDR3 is TGTGCCAGCAGTGATCTGCCGGGACAGGGGAACTTTTTGATCGAGCAGTACTTC.